Listed below are T cell receptor beta chains from one sample, sequenced in a study of blood T cell repertoires in COVID-19. The table came from immunoSEQ multiplex PCR; TCRdb's copy has only in-frame clones and leaves some out. The table records about 400,000 clones, under 90% of them present only once. Input material: PBMCs or T cells enriched from blood (not recorded which). The receptors stem from a woman between 25 and 40 years old who had recovered from COVID-19. CDR3s include the opening cysteine and the closing phenylalanine or tryptophan. The D gene is left open where the match is weak. Not all rows give a size; the values are once, few, many and, for expanded clones, a class.

V gene	clone size	J gene	D gene	CDR3 protein	CDR3 DNA
TRBV12-5	.	TRBJ2-3	TRBD2	CASKAGGADTQYF	TGTGCTAGTAAAGCGGGGGGGGCAGATACGCAGTATTTT
TRBV12-5	.	TRBJ2-7	TRBD2	CASGLGGGRASGQYF	TGTGCTAGTGGTTTGGGGGGAGGGAGGGCCTCGGGACAGTACTTC
TRBV5-4	.	TRBJ1-2	TRBD1	CASSLQGSYYGYTF	TGTGCCAGCAGCCTACAGGGGTCTTACTATGGCTACACCTTC
TRBV3-1/TRBV3-2	.	TRBJ1-1	TRBD1	CASSRTGGTEAFF	TGTGCCAGCAGCCGAACAGGGGGCACTGAAGCTTTCTTT
TRBV12-3/TRBV12-4	.	TRBJ1-1	.	CASSVHRSEAFF	TGTGCCAGCAGCGTACACAGGTCTGAAGCTTTCTTT
TRBV5-1	.	TRBJ2-7	TRBD1	CASSSGQGPYEQYF	TGCGCCAGCAGCTCGGGACAGGGGCCCTACGAGCAGTACTTC
TRBV6-2/TRBV6-3	.	TRBJ1-3	.	CASSYGQISGNTIYF	TGTGCCAGCAGTTACGGGCAGATCTCTGGAAACACCATATATTTT
TRBV30	once	TRBJ2-3	TRBD1	CAYSRDRGTDTQYF	TGTGCCTACAGCCGGGACAGGGGTACAGATACGCAGTATTTT
TRBV5-1	.	TRBJ2-2	.	CASSLQGEETGELFF	TGCGCCAGCAGCTTGCAGGGTGAGGAAACCGGGGAGCTGTTTTTT
TRBV27	.	TRBJ1-2	TRBD1	CASSSIPGQIYGYTF	TGTGCCAGCAGTTCTATCCCGGGACAGATCTATGGCTACACCTTC
TRBV11-2	.	TRBJ2-7	.	CASSLEHPYEQYF	TGTGCCAGCAGCTTAGAACACCCCTACGAGCAGTACTTC